The 10 T cell receptor beta chains below were found in one sample sequenced in a study of neoadjuvant nivolumab and ipilimumab in lung cancer. Sequencing was performed with immunoSEQ multiplex PCR; in TCRdb, only in-frame clones are kept and a portion is missing. The repertoire consists of about 38,000 clones, with 75% to 90% occurring once and the leading ten covering approximately 3.3%. Sequenced material: peripheral blood, taken before neoadjuvant nivolumab, alone or with ipilimumab. All receptors derive from an adult with non-small cell lung cancer.

This sequence joins TRBV4-1 and TRBJ2-7; D gene ambiguous. The CDR3 length is 14 residues. Trimming took 3 bases from V and 7 from J, leaving 16 bases between them. Germline V gene sequence: CDR1 MGHRA, CDR2 YSYEKL. CDR3 in amino acids: CASSQARVPSEQYF. CDR3 nucleotides: TGCGCCAGCAGCCAGGCACGAGTGCCCTCAGAGCAGTACTTC.

CDR3 bases: TGCGCCAGCAGCTCGACAGGTGCCAGAAATGAAAAACTGTTTTTT. The encoded protein is CASSSTGARNEKLFF. The genes are TRBV5-1 and TRBJ1-4; possible D gene TRBD1, 6 bases. Trimming took 3 bases from V and 5 from J, leaving 14 bases between them. CDR3 length: 15 amino acids. Per germline, CDR1 SGHRS and CDR2 YFSETQ. Full variable domain (rest looked up from reference TRBV5-1 and TRBJ1-4): KAGVTQTPRYLIKTRGQQVTLSCSPISGHRSVSWYQQTPGQGLQFLFEYFSETQRNKGNFPGRFSGRQFSNSRSEMNVSTLELGDSALYLCASSSTGARNEKLFFGSGTQLSVL.

V is TRBV29-1 and J is TRBJ2-7; 9 nucleotides match TRBD2. Trimming removed 1 base from V and 6 bases from J; junction bases left unmatched: 4. The germline V gene encodes CDR1 SQVTM and CDR2 ANQGSEA. CDR3 length: 13 amino acids. CDR3 loop: CSVEASGTGEQYF. CDR3 coding DNA: TGCAGCGTTGAAGCTAGCGGGACCGGCGAGCAGTACTTC.

The V call is TRBV2, the J call TRBJ2-1; 7 bases map to TRBD1. J gave up 2 bases and V 5 bases, and 3 bases lay outside the gene matches. Germline V gives CDR1 SNHLY, CDR2 FYNNEI. CDR3 size: 14 residues. The CDR3 DNA reads TGTGCCAGCAGTCGAGGGGGCGCCTACAATGAGCAGTTCTTC. Translated: CASSRGGAYNEQFF.

The chain has TRBV18 and TRBJ1-5; D may be TRBD1 (5 bases). This CDR3 has 16 residues. Germline V gives CDR1 KGHSH, CDR2 LQKENI. The V gene lost 1 base and the J gene lost 11 bases, with 21 bases spanning the gap. The CDR3 here is CASSPQGEGRLGAQHF. For the CDR3, the DNA is TGTGCCAGCTCACCACAAGGGGAAGGCAGACTAGGGGCCCAGCATTTT.

This clone showed up just once. The chain couples TRBV5-1 to TRBJ2-3; D is undetermined. Trimming took 0 bases from V and 1 from J, leaving 9 bases between them. Germline loops: CDR1 SGHRS, CDR2 YFSETQ. This CDR3 comprises 15 residues. The CDR3 reads CASSLEGPRTDTQYF. As DNA, the CDR3 is TGCGCCAGCAGCTTGGAAGGACCGCGCACAGATACGCAGTATTTT. Combining the CDR3 with reference TRBV5-1 and TRBJ2-3 gives the whole variable domain KAGVTQTPRYLIKTRGQQVTLSCSPISGHRSVSWYQQTPGQGLQFLFEYFSETQRNKGNFPGRFSGRQFSNSRSEMNVSTLELGDSALYLCASSLEGPRTDTQYFGPGTRLTVL.

The gene calls are TRBV18 and TRBJ2-6; TRBD1 matches at 10 bases. The CDR3 length is 18 residues. V lost 2 bases to trimming and J lost 0 bases; unmatched junction nucleotides: 4. In germline, CDR1 is KGHSH, CDR2 LQKENI. The CDR3 loop reads CASSPRDRGSSGANVLTF. CDR3 bases: TGTGCCAGCTCACCAAGGGACAGGGGAAGCTCTGGGGCCAACGTCCTGACTTTC.

This chain connects TRBV7-2 to TRBJ1-1; TRBD1 might be the D (6 bases). The CDR3 sequence is 16 residues long. In germline, CDR1 is SGHTA, CDR2 FQGNSA. Trimming stripped 2 bases from V and 0 bases from J, with 13 bases between. Written as DNA, the CDR3 is TGTGCCAGCAGCTTAAGCTTCGGACAGATGAACACTGAAGCTTTCTTT. The encoded protein is CASSLSFGQMNTEAFF. Filled out from reference TRBV7-2 and TRBJ1-1, the complete variable domain reads GAGVSQSPSNKVTEKGKDVELRCDPISGHTALYWYRQSLGQGLEFLIYFQGNSAPDKSGLPSDRFSAERTGGSVSTLTIQRTQQEDSAVYLCASSLSFGQMNTEAFFGQGTRLTVV.

The chain joins TRBV7-9 to TRBJ2-5; no firm D call. The J call is doubtful: the DNA matches TRBJ2-7 better. This CDR3 has 13 amino acids. Germline assignment: CDR1 SEHNR and CDR2 FQNEAQ (reference sequence). The CDR3 loop reads CASSLEQNYEQYF. In nucleotides, the CDR3 is TGTGCCAGCAGCTTAGAACAGAACTACGAGCAGTACTTC.

V gene TRBV19 combines with J gene TRBJ2-5, with 11 bases fitting TRBD2. V gave up 5 bases and J gave up 5 bases; unmatched junction bases: 7. The CDR3 spans 15 residues. Germline V gene lookup returns CDR1 LNHDA and CDR2 SQIVND (reference sequence). The CDR3 is CASSGRTSGLETQYF. The CDR3 DNA reads TGTGCCAGTAGTGGCCGGACTAGCGGGCTTGAGACCCAGTACTTC. Complete variable domain (other parts from reference TRBV19 and TRBJ2-5): DGGITQSPKYLFRKEGQNVTLSCEQNLNHDAMYWYRQDPGQGLRLIYYSQIVNDFQKGDIAEGYSVSREKKESFPLTVTSAQKNPTAFYLCASSGRTSGLETQYFGPGTRLLVL.